The sequence of this T cell receptor (beta chain) was determined in a study of T cell responses to AZD1222 COVID-19 vaccine. General observations from the study: It should be noted that donors were predominantly white British and more often female, and clonal diversity was possibly underestimated.

This CDR3 is built from 13 residues. V was pared by 5 bases and J by 6 bases, with 5 bases of the junction left unmatched. Repertoires were generated with immunoSEQ multiplex PCR, while TCRdb's copy carries only in-frame clones and drops some. Here the sample spans 100,000 to 150,000 clones, around 89% being singletons. For this clone: Its antigen remains unidentified.

This chain links TRBV12-3 or TRBV12-4 with TRBJ2-7; 9 nucleotides line up with TRBD2. This receptor was taken from an adult in good health. Sequencing used peripheral blood, obtained on day 0 of AZD1222 vaccination. CDR3 residues: CASSTGLAIEQYF. The CDR3 DNA is TGTGCCAGCAGTACAGGACTAGCGATCGAGCAGTACTTC.